This TCR beta chain was retrieved from a study of CD4+ T cells in melanoma. General study results and limits: In melanoma, neoantigen-specific CD4+ T cells reportedly differed in differentiation state. A reported correlation linked neoantigen-specific CD4+ T cells to CD8+, macrophage and B cell function.

Germline-derived CDR1 and CDR2 are GTSNPN and SVGIG (reference sequence). The CDR3 has 16 residues. The V end lost 0 bases, the J end lost 1 base, and 15 bases lay between the germline ends. About this clone itself: Its antigen is unknown.

Produced via immunoSEQ multiplex PCR; TCRdb's table is partial and in-frame only. The sample shows roughly 10,000 clones, 55% to 75% of them seen only once. Sequenced sample: cells from a culture (not recorded whether cultured in vitro). The TCR sequence derives from a human donor with melanoma. The chain has TRBV30 and TRBJ2-5; a possible D gene is TRBD1 (6 bases). CDR3: CAWSVRDIWVQETQYF. In DNA form, the CDR3 reads TGTGCCTGGAGTGTCAGGGACATATGGGTCCAAGAGACCCAGTACTTC.